This entry lists 17 T cell receptor beta chains sequenced from one sample in a study of blood T cell repertoires in COVID-19. The data were produced by immunoSEQ multiplex PCR, yet TCRdb's version contains in-frame clones alone and is incomplete. This table has some 200,000 clones, roughly 80% appearing once. What was sequenced was peripheral blood. These receptors were obtained from a woman at least 80 years old with COVID-19, enrolled during active disease.

The chain carries TRBV7-8 and TRBJ1-4; tentatively, D is TRBD1 (5 bases). The germline V and J ends were trimmed by 6 bases and 5 bases, with 7 bases remaining between them. The CDR3 covers 12 residues. CDR1 is SGHVS, CDR2 FQNEAQ, per germline. The CDR3 DNA follows: TGTGCCAGCAGTTACAGGAATGAAAAACTGTTTTTT. Protein product: CASSYRNEKLFF.

The chain uses TRBV5-4 and TRBJ2-7, with D perhaps matching TRBD1 (6 bases). The V gene's germline CDR1 is SGHNT and CDR2 YYREEE (reference sequence). Trimming shortened V by 3 bases and J by 2 bases, and 9 bases separated the two germline ends. The CDR3 sequence is 13 residues long. This CDR3 is CASSSGQTYEQYF. The CDR3 nucleotides are TGTGCCAGCAGCTCAGGACAGACCTACGAGCAGTACTTC.

The gene calls are TRBV7-9 and TRBJ2-1; tentatively, D is TRBD2 (6 bases). Between the trimmed V and J ends, which lost 4 bases and 4 bases, there was a span of 17 bases. The CDR3 totals 16 residues. Germline values: CDR1 SEHNR, CDR2 FQNEAQ (reference sequence). For the CDR3, the DNA is TGTGCCAGCAGCTCAACTAGCCGCAACCTATACAATGAGCAGTTCTTC. The encoded protein is CASSSTSRNLYNEQFF.

J is TRBJ1-3 and V is TRBV18; D is ambiguous. V was clipped by 2 bases and J by 0 bases, with 8 bases between them. The CDR3 is made up of 15 amino acids. Germline CDR1 KGHSH, CDR2 LQKENI. CDR3 protein: CASSPYSDSGNTIYF. CDR3 bases: TGTGCCAGCTCACCATACAGTGACTCTGGAAACACCATATATTTT.

The gene calls are TRBV7-9 and TRBJ2-1, with D unresolved. This CDR3 has 15 residues. CDR1 is SEHNR and CDR2 is FQNEAQ in the germline V gene (reference sequence). Trimming cost V 5 bases and J 0 bases, with 11 bases left between them. The CDR3 DNA is TGTGCCAGCAGCCCCGTATTTAGCTCCTACAATGAGCAGTTCTTC. Translating it yields CASSPVFSSYNEQFF.

The CDR3 coding sequence is TGTGCCAGCAGCTTGAGCGGGGGGATCTCCTACGAGCAGTACTTC. This sequence encodes CASSLSGGISYEQYF. The V and J genes are TRBV7-2 and TRBJ2-7, with 9 bases aligning to TRBD2. Germline loops: CDR1 SGHTA, CDR2 FQGNSA. The CDR3 totals 15 residues. V gave up 3 bases and J gave up 0 bases; unmatched junction bases: 3.

The V and J genes are TRBV11-2 and TRBJ2-4; 10 positions match TRBD2. The germline CDR1 and CDR2 sequences are SGHAT and FQNNGV. The CDR3 has 17 residues. V lost 1 base, J lost 7 bases, and 10 bases stayed unmatched. The CDR3 loop is CASSLGFSSGRINIQYF. The DNA for the CDR3 is TGTGCCAGCAGCTTAGGATTTAGTAGCGGGAGGATTAACATTCAGTACTTC. The variable domain in full, completed from reference TRBV11-2 and TRBJ2-4, reads EAGVAQSPRYKIIEKRQSVAFWCNPISGHATLYWYQQILGQGPKLLIQFQNNGVVDDSQLPKDRFSAERLKGVDSTLKIQPAKLEDSAVYLCASSLGFSSGRINIQYFGAGTRLSVL.

V usage is TRBV6-6 and J usage is TRBJ1-2; TRBD1 matches at 7 bases. Losses at the gene ends were 2 bases for V and 5 bases for J; bases not matched to a gene: 8. The CDR3 is made up of 15 amino acids. Looked up from germline, CDR1 is MNHNY and CDR2 is SVGAGI (reference sequence). The CDR3 spells CASSYIQGRRYGYTF. The CDR3 DNA sequence: TGTGCCAGCAGTTACATACAGGGGCGTCGATATGGCTACACCTTC.

The chain carries TRBV21-1 and TRBJ2-7; TRBD1 is the table's D call, not checked against the DNA. TRBV21-1 is annotated as a pseudogene. CDR3 size: 15 residues. The CDR3 sequence is CASSKRDRSFYEQYF. CDR3 sequence (DNA): TGTGCCAGCAGCAAACGGGACAGGTCCTTCTACGAGCAGTACTTC.

V gene TRBV6-5 combines with J gene TRBJ1-1; D is unclear. Trimming shortened V by 6 bases and J by 0 bases, and 11 bases separated the two germline ends. This CDR3 contains 14 residues. Germline V gene sequence: CDR1 MNHEY, CDR2 SVGAGI. The CDR3: CASSPRRVNTEAFF. The CDR3, as DNA: TGTGCCAGCAGCCCGCGGAGAGTGAACACTGAAGCTTTCTTT.

This clone occurred a few times. This chain uses TRBV6-2 or TRBV6-3 with TRBJ1-1; no definite D call. The germline gives CDR1 MNHEY, CDR2 SVGEGT. The CDR3 loop spans 15 amino acids. Trimming shortened V by 0 bases and J by 5 bases, and 13 bases separated the two germline ends. This CDR3 reads CASSYSWAGGTEAFF. For the CDR3, the DNA is TGTGCCAGCAGTTACTCATGGGCAGGCGGGACTGAAGCTTTCTTT.

The gene calls are TRBV19 and TRBJ2-2; possible D gene TRBD1, 6 bases. V gave up 6 bases and J gave up 7 bases, with 12 bases separating them. This CDR3 has 13 residues. The germline V gene encodes CDR1 LNHDA and CDR2 SQIVND (reference sequence). The DNA for the CDR3 is TGTGCCAGTAGATATACAGGGTTCGGGGAGCTGTTTTTT. Its translation is CASRYTGFGELFF. Based on the CDR3 plus reference TRBV19 and TRBJ2-2, the full variable domain is DGGITQSPKYLFRKEGQNVTLSCEQNLNHDAMYWYRQDPGQGLRLIYYSQIVNDFQKGDIAEGYSVSREKKESFPLTVTSAQKNPTAFYLCASRYTGFGELFFGEGSRLTVL.

This chain links TRBV6-4 with TRBJ1-5, with TRBD1 matching over 8 bases. This CDR3 contains 18 residues. Unmatched junction bases numbered 11, after V lost 2 bases and J lost 2 bases. The germline V gene has CDR1 MRHNA and CDR2 SNTAGT. CDR3 sequence reads: CASSDQGAVSGRNQPQHF. The CDR3 nucleotides are TGTGCCAGCAGTGACCAGGGGGCTGTATCCGGGCGCAATCAGCCCCAGCATTTT.

This sequence joins TRBV7-9 and TRBJ2-1, with TRBD1 as a possible D gene (6 bases). V lost 8 bases and J 0 bases, leaving 20 bases between the germline ends. CDR1 is SEHNR, CDR2 FQNEAQ, per germline (reference sequence). CDR3 length: 17 amino acids. The CDR3 sequence: CASGGFRKGVSYNEQFF. The CDR3 DNA follows: TGTGCCAGCGGTGGTTTTCGGAAGGGGGTCTCCTACAATGAGCAGTTCTTC.

This clone was detected only once. The chain couples TRBV5-1 to TRBJ1-4; D possibly corresponds to TRBD1 (5 bases). The CDR3 length is 15 residues. The germline gives CDR1 SGHRS, CDR2 YFSETQ. Trimming took 0 bases from V and 8 from J, leaving 14 bases between them. CDR3 nucleotides: TGCGCCAGCAGCTTGGGGCCGGAGGGGAGAGAAAAACTGTTTTTT. Translation: CASSLGPEGREKLFF.

The gene calls are TRBV7-2 and TRBJ1-1; D remains unclear. The germline V gene has CDR1 SGHTA and CDR2 FQGNSA. V shed 2 bases and J shed 8 bases, with 15 bases lying between them. CDR3 length: 14 amino acids. CDR3 in amino acids: CASSLHPGRVEAFF. The CDR3 DNA reads TGTGCCAGCAGCTTACATCCCGGGAGGGTAGAAGCTTTCTTT.

The sample holds a few counts of this clone. This chain links TRBV7-6 with TRBJ2-7; 9 bases map to TRBD1. CDR1 is SGHVS and CDR2 is FNYEAQ in the germline V gene. The CDR3 is 15 amino acids. With V trimmed by 0 bases and J by 3 bases, 3 bases remained unmatched. This CDR3 is CASSLAGQGFYEQYF. The CDR3 nucleotides are TGTGCCAGCAGCTTAGCGGGACAGGGATTCTACGAGCAGTACTTC.